This T cell receptor (beta chain) was identified in a study of blood T cell repertoires in COVID-19. Study summary: T cells, B-cell-depleted T cells, or PBMCs supplied cDNA or gDNA.

In the source study's methods: Cell counts per sample came from amplifying reference gene primers. Sequencing used immunoSEQ multiplex PCR; TCRdb keeps in-frame clones, though not all of them. The V and J calls and clone size were taken over from that table, and D and trimming were inferred from the DNA. This sample has 300,000 to 350,000 clones, with roughly 90% found just once. CDR3 length: 16 amino acids. Germline CDR1 is MNHNS and CDR2 is SASEGT. With 0 bases removed from V and 0 bases from J, the gap between germline ends came to 8 bases. Sample: peripheral blood. This receptor was obtained from a man aged 30 to 39 with COVID-19, enrolled during active disease. The chain recombines TRBV6-1 with TRBJ2-2; no clear D gene. CDR3 DNA sequence: TGTGCCAGCAGTGAAGCTTACACCCCGAACACCGGGGAGCTGTTTTTT. It specifies CASSEAYTPNTGELFF.